This TCR beta chain stems from a study of CD8 T cells in Susac syndrome. RNA in amounts of about 0.5 to 1 ug was reverse transcribed with random hexamers. Each CDR3 protein gets one entry after TCRdb re-called the immunoSEQ multiplex PCR reads with MiXCR. The profile covers some 99,000 distinct CDR3 sequences, with roughly 96% appearing a single time and more than 0.08% taken by the ten largest. CDR3 size: 15 residues. Germline V lookup: CDR1 SGHTA, CDR2 FQGNSA. V dropped 5 bases and J dropped 0 bases, with 13 bases sitting between them. The TCR comes from a human donor in good health. What was sequenced was CD4+ T cells from PBMCs. The chain links TRBV7-2 to TRBJ1-1; TRBD1 might be the D (5 bases). The CDR3 DNA follows: TGTGCCAGCAGCCCCCGCGGGGGGATGAACACTGAAGCTTTCTTT. This gives the protein CASSPRGGMNTEAFF. The whole variable domain, filled in from reference TRBV7-2 and TRBJ1-1, reads GAGVSQSPSNKVTEKGKDVELRCDPISGHTALYWYRQSLGQGLEFLIYFQGNSAPDKSGLPSDRFSAERTGGSVSTLTIQRTQQEDSAVYLCASSPRGGMNTEAFFGQGTRLTVV.